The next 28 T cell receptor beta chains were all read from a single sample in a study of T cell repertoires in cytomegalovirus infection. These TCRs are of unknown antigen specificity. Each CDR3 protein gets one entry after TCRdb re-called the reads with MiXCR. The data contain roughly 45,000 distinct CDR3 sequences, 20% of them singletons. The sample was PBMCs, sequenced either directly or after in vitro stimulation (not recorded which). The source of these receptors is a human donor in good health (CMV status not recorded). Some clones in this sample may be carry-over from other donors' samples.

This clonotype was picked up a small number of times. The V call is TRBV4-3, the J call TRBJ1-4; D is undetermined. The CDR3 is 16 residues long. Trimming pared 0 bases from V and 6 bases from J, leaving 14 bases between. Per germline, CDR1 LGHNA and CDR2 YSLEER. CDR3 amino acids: CASSQDYGRSDEKLFF. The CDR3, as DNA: TGCGCCAGCAGCCAAGATTACGGGAGGTCGGATGAAAAACTGTTTTTT.

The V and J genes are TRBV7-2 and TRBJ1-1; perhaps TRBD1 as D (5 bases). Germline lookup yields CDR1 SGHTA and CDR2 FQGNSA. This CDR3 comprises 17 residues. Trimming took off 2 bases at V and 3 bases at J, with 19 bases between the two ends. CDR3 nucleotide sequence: TGTGCCAGCAGCTTAATGCCCGCGTGGGTACAGGACACTGAAGCTTTCTTT. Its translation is CASSLMPAWVQDTEAFF.

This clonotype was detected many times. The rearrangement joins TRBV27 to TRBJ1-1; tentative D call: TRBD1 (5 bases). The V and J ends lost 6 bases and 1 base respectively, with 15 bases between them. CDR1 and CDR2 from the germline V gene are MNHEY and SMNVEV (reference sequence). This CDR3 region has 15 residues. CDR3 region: CASSVGVWGNTEAFF. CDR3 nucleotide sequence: TGTGCCAGCAGCGTGGGGGTATGGGGGAACACTGAAGCTTTCTTT.

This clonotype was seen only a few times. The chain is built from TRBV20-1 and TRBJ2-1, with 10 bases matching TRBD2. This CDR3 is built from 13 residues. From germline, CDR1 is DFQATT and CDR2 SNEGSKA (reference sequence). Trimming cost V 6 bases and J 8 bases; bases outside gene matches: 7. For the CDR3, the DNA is TGCAGTGCAACTAGCGGGATTAACTATGAGCAGTTCTTC. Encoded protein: CSATSGINYEQFF.

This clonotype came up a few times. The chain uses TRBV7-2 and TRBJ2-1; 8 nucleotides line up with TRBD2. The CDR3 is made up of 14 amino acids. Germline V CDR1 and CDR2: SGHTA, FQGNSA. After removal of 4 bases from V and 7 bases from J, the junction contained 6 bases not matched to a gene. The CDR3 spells CASSWGAGVNEQFF. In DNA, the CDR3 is TGTGCCAGCAGCTGGGGAGCGGGGGTTAATGAGCAGTTCTTC. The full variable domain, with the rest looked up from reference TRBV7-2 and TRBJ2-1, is GAGVSQSPSNKVTEKGKDVELRCDPISGHTALYWYRQSLGQGLEFLIYFQGNSAPDKSGLPSDRFSAERTGGSVSTLTIQRTQQEDSAVYLCASSWGAGVNEQFFGPGTRLTVL.

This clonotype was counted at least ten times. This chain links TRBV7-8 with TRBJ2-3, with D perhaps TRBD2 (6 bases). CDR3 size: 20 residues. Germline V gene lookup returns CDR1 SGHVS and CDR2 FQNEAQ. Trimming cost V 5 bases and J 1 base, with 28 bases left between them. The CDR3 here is CASSPRTVTAGRWGTDTQYF. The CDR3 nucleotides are TGTGCCAGCAGCCCAAGGACGGTTACGGCTGGGAGGTGGGGCACAGATACGCAGTATTTT. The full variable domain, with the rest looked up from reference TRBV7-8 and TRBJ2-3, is GAGVSQSPRYKVAKRGQDVALRCDPISGHVSLFWYQQALGQGPEFLTYFQNEAQLDKSGLPSDRFFAERPEGSVSTLKIQRTQQEDSAVYLCASSPRTVTAGRWGTDTQYFGPGTRLTVL.

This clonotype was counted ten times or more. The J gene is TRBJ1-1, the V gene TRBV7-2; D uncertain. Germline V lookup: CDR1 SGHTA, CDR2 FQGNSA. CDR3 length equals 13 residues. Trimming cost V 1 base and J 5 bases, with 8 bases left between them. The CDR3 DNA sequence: TGTGCCAGCAGCTTAGAGGCGCGGACTGAAGCTTTCTTT. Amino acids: CASSLEARTEAFF. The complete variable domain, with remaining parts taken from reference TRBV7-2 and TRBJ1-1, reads GAGVSQSPSNKVTEKGKDVELRCDPISGHTALYWYRQSLGQGLEFLIYFQGNSAPDKSGLPSDRFSAERTGGSVSTLTIQRTQQEDSAVYLCASSLEARTEAFFGQGTRLTVV.

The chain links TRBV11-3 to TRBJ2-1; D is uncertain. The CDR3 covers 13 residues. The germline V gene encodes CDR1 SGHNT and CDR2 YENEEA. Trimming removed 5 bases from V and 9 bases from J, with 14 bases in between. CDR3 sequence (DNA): TGTGCCAGCAGCCGCGTACCGTGGGGTGAGCAGTTCTTC. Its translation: CASSRVPWGEQFF. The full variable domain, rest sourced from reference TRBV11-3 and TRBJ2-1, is EAGVVQSPRYKIIEKKQPVAFWCNPISGHNTLYWYLQNLGQGPELLIRYENEEAVDDSQLPKDRFSAERLKGVDSTLKIQPAELGDSAVYLCASSRVPWGEQFFGPGTRLTVL.

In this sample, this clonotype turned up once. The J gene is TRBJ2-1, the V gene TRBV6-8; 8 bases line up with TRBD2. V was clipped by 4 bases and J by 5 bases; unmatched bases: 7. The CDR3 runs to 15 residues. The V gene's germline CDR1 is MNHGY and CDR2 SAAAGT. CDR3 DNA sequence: TGTGCCAGCAGTTTCTGGCGGGGGGCCCACAATGAGCAGTTCTTC. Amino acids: CASSFWRGAHNEQFF.

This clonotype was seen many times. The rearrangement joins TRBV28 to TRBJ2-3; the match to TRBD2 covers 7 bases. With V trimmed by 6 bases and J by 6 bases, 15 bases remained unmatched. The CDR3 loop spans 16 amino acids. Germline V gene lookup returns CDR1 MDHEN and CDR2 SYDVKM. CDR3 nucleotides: TGTGCCAGCAGCCCCCCCTGGGCGGGAGCTCGGGATACGCAGTATTTT. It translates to CASSPPWAGARDTQYF. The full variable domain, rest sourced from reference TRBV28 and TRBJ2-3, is DVKVTQSSRYLVKRTGEKVFLECVQDMDHENMFWYRQDPGLGLRLIYFSYDVKMKEKGDIPEGYSVSREKKERFSLILESASTNQTSMYLCASSPPWAGARDTQYFGPGTRLTVL.

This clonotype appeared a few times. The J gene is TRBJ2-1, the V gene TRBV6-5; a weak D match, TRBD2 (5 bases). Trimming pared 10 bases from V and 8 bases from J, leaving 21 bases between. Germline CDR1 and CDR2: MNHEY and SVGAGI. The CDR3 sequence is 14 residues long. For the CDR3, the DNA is TGTGCCACCTACCGGAGGACCCCGGGCTATGAGCAGTTCTTC. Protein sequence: CATYRRTPGYEQFF.

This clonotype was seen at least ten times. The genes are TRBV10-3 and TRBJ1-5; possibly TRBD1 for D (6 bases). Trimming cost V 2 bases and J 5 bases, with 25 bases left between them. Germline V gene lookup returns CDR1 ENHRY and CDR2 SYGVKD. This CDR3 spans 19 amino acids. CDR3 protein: CAISEPTRDTGQADQPQHF. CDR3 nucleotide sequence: TGTGCCATCAGTGAGCCGACACGGGACACGGGCCAGGCGGATCAGCCCCAGCATTTT.

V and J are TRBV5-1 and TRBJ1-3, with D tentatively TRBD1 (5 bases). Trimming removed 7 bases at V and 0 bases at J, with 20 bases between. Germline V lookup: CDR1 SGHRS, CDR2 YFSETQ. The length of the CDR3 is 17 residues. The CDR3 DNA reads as TGCGCCAGCGCCATCCCTCGGCGCAGGGACTCTGGAAACACCATATATTTT. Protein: CASAIPRRRDSGNTIYF.

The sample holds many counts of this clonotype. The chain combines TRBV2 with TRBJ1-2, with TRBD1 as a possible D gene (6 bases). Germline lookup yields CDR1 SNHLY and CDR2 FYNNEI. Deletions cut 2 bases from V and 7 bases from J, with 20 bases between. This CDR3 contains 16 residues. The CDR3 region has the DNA TGTGCCAGCAGTGAATTTCGCGGGACAAAAGAGGGTGGCTACACCTTC. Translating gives CASSEFRGTKEGGYTF. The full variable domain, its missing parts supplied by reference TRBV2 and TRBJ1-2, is EPEVTQTPSHQVTQMGQEVILRCVPISNHLYFYWYRQILGQKVEFLVSFYNNEISEKSEIFDDQFSVERPDGSNFTLKIRSTKLEDSAMYFCASSEFRGTKEGGYTFGSGTRLTVV.

CDR3 sequence: CASSFRGTENSPLHF. CDR3 DNA: TGTGCCAGCAGTTTTAGGGGGACAGAGAATTCACCCCTCCACTTT. The V and J genes are TRBV12-3 or TRBV12-4 and TRBJ1-6; 7 nucleotides match TRBD1. Germline trimming cut 3 bases from V and 7 bases from J; bases unmatched to any gene: 6. This CDR3 is 15 amino acids long.

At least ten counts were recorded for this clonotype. In DNA, the CDR3 is TGTGCCAGCTCGGGGACTAGGACCGGGGAGCTGTTTTTT. Translated: CASSGTRTGELFF. V usage is TRBV11-3 and J usage is TRBJ2-2, with TRBD2 matching 8 bases. CDR3 length equals 13 residues. CDR1 is SGHNT and CDR2 is YENEEA in the germline V gene. The V and J ends lost 8 bases and 5 bases, in that order; junction bases with no gene match: 4. Full variable domain (rest looked up from reference TRBV11-3 and TRBJ2-2): EAGVVQSPRYKIIEKKQPVAFWCNPISGHNTLYWYLQNLGQGPELLIRYENEEAVDDSQLPKDRFSAERLKGVDSTLKIQPAELGDSAVYLCASSGTRTGELFFGEGSRLTVL.

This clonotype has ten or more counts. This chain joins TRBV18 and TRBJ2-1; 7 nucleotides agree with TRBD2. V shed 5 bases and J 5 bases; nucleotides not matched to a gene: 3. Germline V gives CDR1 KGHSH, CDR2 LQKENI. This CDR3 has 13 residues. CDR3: CASSAGADNEQFF. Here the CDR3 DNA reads TGTGCCAGCTCAGCGGGAGCCGACAATGAGCAGTTCTTC. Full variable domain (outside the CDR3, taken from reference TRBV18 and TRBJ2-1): NAGVMQNPRHLVRRRGQEARLRCSPMKGHSHVYWYRQLPEEGLKFMVYLQKENIIDESGMPKERFSAEFPKEGPSILRIQQVVRGDSAAYFCASSAGADNEQFFGPGTRLTVL.

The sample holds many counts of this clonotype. In DNA, the CDR3 is TGTGCCAGCAGCTTAGCCGGGAGTACCCACAATGAGCAGTTCTTC. It translates to CASSLAGSTHNEQFF. The chain uses TRBV7-6 and TRBJ2-1, with D possibly being TRBD2 (6 bases). CDR1 and CDR2 from the germline V gene are SGHVS and FNYEAQ. V was clipped by 0 bases and J by 5 bases, with 11 bases between them. The CDR3 has 15 amino acids.

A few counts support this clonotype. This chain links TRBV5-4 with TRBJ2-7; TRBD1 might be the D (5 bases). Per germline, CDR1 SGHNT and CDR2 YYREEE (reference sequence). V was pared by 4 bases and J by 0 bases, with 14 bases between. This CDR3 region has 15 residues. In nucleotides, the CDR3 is TGTGCCAGCAGCCCCTGGGCAGGGTCCTCCTACGAGCAGTACTTC. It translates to CASSPWAGSSYEQYF.

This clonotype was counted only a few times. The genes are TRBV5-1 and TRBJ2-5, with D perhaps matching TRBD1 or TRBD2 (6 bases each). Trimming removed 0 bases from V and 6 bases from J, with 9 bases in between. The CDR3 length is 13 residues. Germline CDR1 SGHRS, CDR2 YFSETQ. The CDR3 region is CASSLEGGQTQYF. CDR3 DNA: TGCGCCAGCAGCTTGGAAGGGGGGCAGACCCAGTACTTC. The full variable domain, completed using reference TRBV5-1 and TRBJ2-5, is KAGVTQTPRYLIKTRGQQVTLSCSPISGHRSVSWYQQTPGQGLQFLFEYFSETQRNKGNFPGRFSGRQFSNSRSEMNVSTLELGDSALYLCASSLEGGQTQYFGPGTRLLVL.

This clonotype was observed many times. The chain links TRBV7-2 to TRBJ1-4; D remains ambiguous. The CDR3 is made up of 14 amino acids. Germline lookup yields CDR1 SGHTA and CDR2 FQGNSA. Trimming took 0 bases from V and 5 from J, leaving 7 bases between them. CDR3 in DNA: TGTGCCAGCAGCTTAGCCGCTTCCAATGAAAAACTGTTTTTT. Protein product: CASSLAASNEKLFF.

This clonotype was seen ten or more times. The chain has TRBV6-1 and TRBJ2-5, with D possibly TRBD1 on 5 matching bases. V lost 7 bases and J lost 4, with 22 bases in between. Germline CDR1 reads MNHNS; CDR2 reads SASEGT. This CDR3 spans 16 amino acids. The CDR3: CASKRSGRVAAETQYF. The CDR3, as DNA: TGTGCCAGCAAACGGTCCGGCAGGGTGGCGGCAGAGACCCAGTACTTC.

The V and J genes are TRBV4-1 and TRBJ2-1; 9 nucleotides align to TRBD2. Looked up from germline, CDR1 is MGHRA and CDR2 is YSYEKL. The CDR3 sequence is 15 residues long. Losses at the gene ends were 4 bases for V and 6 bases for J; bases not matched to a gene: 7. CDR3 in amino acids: CASSRLAGVPNEQFF. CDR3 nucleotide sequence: TGCGCCAGCAGCCGTTTAGCGGGAGTCCCCAATGAGCAGTTCTTC.

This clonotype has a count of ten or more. CDR3 region: CASSYEGQPVVTEAFF. The CDR3 coding sequence is TGTGCCAGCAGTTACGAGGGACAGCCTGTGGTCACTGAAGCTTTCTTT. The V call is TRBV6-5, the J call TRBJ1-1, with 7 bases lining up with TRBD1. CDR3 length: 16 residues. J was trimmed by 4 bases and V by 2 bases; bases with no gene match: 10. The germline V gene encodes CDR1 MNHEY and CDR2 SVGAGI.

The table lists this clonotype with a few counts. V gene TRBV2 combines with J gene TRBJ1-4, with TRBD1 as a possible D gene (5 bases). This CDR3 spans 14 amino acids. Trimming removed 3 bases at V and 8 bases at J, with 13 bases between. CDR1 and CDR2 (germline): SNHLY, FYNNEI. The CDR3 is CASSDRASIEKLFF. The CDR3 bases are TGTGCCAGCAGTGACAGGGCCTCAATCGAAAAACTGTTTTTT.

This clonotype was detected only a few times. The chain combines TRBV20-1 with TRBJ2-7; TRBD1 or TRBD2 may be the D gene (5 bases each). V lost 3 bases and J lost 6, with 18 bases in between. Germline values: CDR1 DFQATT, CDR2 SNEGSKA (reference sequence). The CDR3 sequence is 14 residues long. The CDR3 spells CSASPLEGRAEQYF. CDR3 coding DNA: TGCAGTGCTAGCCCTCTCGAGGGCAGGGCCGAGCAGTACTTC.

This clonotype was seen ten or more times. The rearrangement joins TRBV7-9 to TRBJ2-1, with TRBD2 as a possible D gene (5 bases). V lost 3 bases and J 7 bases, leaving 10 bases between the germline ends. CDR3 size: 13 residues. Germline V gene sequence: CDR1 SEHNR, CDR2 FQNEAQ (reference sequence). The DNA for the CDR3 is TGTGCCAGCAGCTTTAGGACTGAGAATGAGCAGTTCTTC. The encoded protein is CASSFRTENEQFF.

The CDR3 DNA sequence: TGTGCCACCAGCAGAGCGGCGGCCGCCCTTTCACCCCTCCACTTT. Amino acids: CATSRAAAALSPLHF. The chain uses TRBV15 and TRBJ1-6; the D is unclear. V was shortened by 1 base and J by 9 bases, with 13 bases between the two germline ends. The CDR3 extends over 15 amino acids. Germline V CDR1 and CDR2: LNHNV, YYDKDF (reference sequence). Looking up the rest from reference TRBV15 and TRBJ1-6 gives the full variable domain: DAMVIQNPRYQVTQFGKPVTLSCSQTLNHNVMYWYQQKSSQAPKLLFHYYDKDFNNEADTPDNFQSRRPNTSFCFLDIRSPGLGDTAMYLCATSRAAAALSPLHFGNGTRLTVT.